The text below deals with one T cell receptor beta chain. Its matching antigen is unknown. These data come from a study of T cell responses to AZD1222 COVID-19 vaccine. The table came from immunoSEQ multiplex PCR; TCRdb's copy has only in-frame clones and leaves some out. Altogether more than 150,000 clones are present, 80% to 90% being singletons, with the ten largest covering about a tenth. Broader study findings: Two AZD1222 doses significantly raised spike-specific TCR breadth and depth over controls. Vaccine-associated CD4 TCRs ranged over spike, dominating at 160-218 and 743-854. At baseline, seropositivity was found in only a handful of AZD1222 recipients.

With 2 bases removed from V and 4 bases from J, the gap between germline ends came to 17 bases. This CDR3 region has 16 residues. The germline CDR1 and CDR2 sequences are SGHTA and FQGNSA. This receptor was obtained from an adult who received the AZD1222 COVID-19 vaccine. Specimen: peripheral blood, collected 28 days after the second AZD1222 dose. The chain recombines TRBV7-2 with TRBJ1-2; D ambiguous. CDR3 sequence: CASSLRSSEGGYGYTF. The CDR3 nucleotides are TGTGCCAGCAGCTTAAGGAGTAGTGAGGGCGGCTATGGCTACACCTTC.